This T cell receptor beta chain was sequenced for a study of blood T cell repertoires in COVID-19 (dated by TCRdb to the early 2020s). With respect to the entire study: The collaborator samples originated in the United States, Italy and Spain and spanned the acute and convalescent phases of COVID-19. The prospective study material was composed of cDNA or gDNA derived from T cells, B-cell-depleted T cells, or PBMCs. Nearly every sample came with metadata listing a de-identified subject ID, COVID-19 status, age in years and sex. Where HLA class I and class II types were available, the types were taken from metadata supplied by the sample provider, not from assay-based typing. Samples were obtained from the ongoing ImmuneRACE study (first 160 participants) and from 1,200 or so subjects provided by 6 global collaborators. A freely available public database, intended as a resource for researchers studying the immune response to SARS-CoV-2, is where the repertoires were released. The dataset comprised deeply sampled blood TCRbeta repertoires from subjects exposed to, actively infected with, or recovered from COVID-19.

A note on this clone: Its antigen is unknown. Base qualities are not recorded, but no much larger clone differs from it by a single base.

One collaborating source in Seattle enrolled patients while the patients were actively infected and followed the patients over time throughout the course of disease. Whole blood was collected in K2EDTA tubes by collaborating institutions according to the institutions' own protocols. For TCRbeta analysis, collaborator samples were shipped as frozen whole blood, as isolated PBMCs, or as DNA extracted from either sample type. There are 13 amino acids in the CDR3, from cysteine to phenylalanine inclusive. Kept here is only the CDR3 DNA, which spans 39 bases and is read in frame from base 1. The germline V gene yields SGDLS for CDR1 and YYNGEE for CDR2. Relative to germline, V is 5 bases shorter and J is 5 bases shorter, with 10 bases between their ends. TCRbeta CDR3 regions were amplified from genomic DNA using the immunoSEQ Assay, a bias-controlled multiplex PCR. The published analysis was carried out like this. The number of nucleated cells in each sample was estimated from the amplification of reference gene primers within the assay. To quantify the absolute abundance of each unique TCRbeta CDR3 rearrangement, sequence reads were collapsed and filtered. For each sample, productive Simpson clonality was calculated by taking the square root of Simpson's diversity index across productive rearrangements. Sourced from immuneACCESS, this table was stored by TCRdb with only in-frame sequences that have V and J called. A share of the clones is absent; for the studies checked, an unresolved V gene accounts for under half, and the remainder has no known explanation. Clone size and V and J calls were adopted from that table, with D and trimming inferred from the DNA. Counted in this sample were about 64,000 clones; approximately 80% of them appeared once. The ten largest clones capture 12% to 15% of the sample.

General findings and caveats noted by the study authors: How much clinical and demographic metadata was included differed by source and by participant, and the metadata was provided uncurated.

Sequenced material: peripheral blood. The chain joins TRBV9 to TRBJ2-2, with the D segment identity uncertain. This sequence was found in a man in his 60s with COVID-19, enrolled during active disease. The nucleotide sequence is given as TGTGCCAGCAGTGCCAGTCTGACCGGGGAGCTGTTTTTT. This yields the protein CASSASLTGELFF.